Listed below are T cell receptor beta chains from one sample, sequenced in a study of shared clonotypes between healthy human individuals. Clones were sequenced by immunoSEQ multiplex PCR, and TCRdb holds only the in-frame ones, with some missing. The table lists about 1 million clones, around 75% of them singletons. Material for sequencing was memory CD4+ T cells sorted from blood. Source of these receptors: a man aged 18 to 30 in good health. Each CDR3 is given with its conserved first and last residue. Fields, in order: J gene, clone size, V gene, D gene, CDR3 DNA, CDR3 protein. D genes are given only for firm matches. Rows give clone size only sometimes, using once, few, many, or a class for an expanded clone.

j_gene: TRBJ2-7; abundance: .; v_gene: TRBV9; d_gene: TRBD2; CDR3nt: TGTGCCAGCAGCACTGGGACTAGCGGTTCTTCCTACGAGCAGTACTTC; CDR3aa: CASSTGTSGSSYEQYF
j_gene: TRBJ1-3; abundance: .; v_gene: TRBV7-8; d_gene: .; CDR3nt: TGTGCCAGCAGCATAACCCCAGCTTCGCACACCATATATTTT; CDR3aa: CASSITPASHTIYF
j_gene: TRBJ1-6; abundance: .; v_gene: TRBV30; d_gene: .; CDR3nt: TGTGCCTGGAGGGCAGGAGGGGTGGGTTCACCCCTCCACTTT; CDR3aa: CAWRAGGVGSPLHF
j_gene: TRBJ2-1; abundance: .; v_gene: TRBV5-6; d_gene: TRBD1; CDR3nt: TGTGCCAGCAGCTTGGTCGGGACAGATTCCTACAATGAGCAGTTCTTC; CDR3aa: CASSLVGTDSYNEQFF
j_gene: TRBJ2-7; abundance: .; v_gene: TRBV29-1; d_gene: .; CDR3nt: TGCAGCGTAGCCTCAGGGGTATTCAACGAGCAGTACTTC; CDR3aa: CSVASGVFNEQYF
j_gene: TRBJ1-5; abundance: few; v_gene: TRBV4-1; d_gene: .; CDR3nt: TGCGCCAGCAGCCAAGAAACGGGGCCGAGTCAGCCCCAGCATTTT; CDR3aa: CASSQETGPSQPQHF
j_gene: TRBJ2-3; abundance: once; v_gene: TRBV2; d_gene: .; CDR3nt: TGTGCCAGCAGTGTTGGATCTAGCACAGATACGCAGTATTTT; CDR3aa: CASSVGSSTDTQYF
j_gene: TRBJ2-1; abundance: few; v_gene: TRBV19; d_gene: .; CDR3nt: TGTGCCAGTAGTCCACCAGGGGCGGGAGCCTACAATGAGCAGTTCTTC; CDR3aa: CASSPPGAGAYNEQFF
j_gene: TRBJ2-2; abundance: once; v_gene: TRBV5-1; d_gene: .; CDR3nt: TGCGCCAGCAGCTTGGTTGAGTTCGGGGAGCTGTTTTTT; CDR3aa: CASSLVEFGELFF
j_gene: TRBJ1-2; abundance: .; v_gene: TRBV5-1; d_gene: .; CDR3nt: TGCGCCAGCAGCTTGGAAGGTGCCTATGGCTACACCTTC; CDR3aa: CASSLEGAYGYTF
j_gene: TRBJ1-1; abundance: .; v_gene: TRBV6-1; d_gene: .; CDR3nt: TGTGCCAGCAGTGACGGGGTGTGGGTAGAAGCTTTCTTT; CDR3aa: CASSDGVWVEAFF
j_gene: TRBJ1-5; abundance: once; v_gene: TRBV12-5; d_gene: .; CDR3nt: TGTGCTAGTGGTTTGGTACTTGGGGCTGGGGGCAATCAGCCCCAGCATTTT; CDR3aa: CASGLVLGAGGNQPQHF
j_gene: TRBJ1-3; abundance: few; v_gene: TRBV2; d_gene: .; CDR3nt: TGTGCCAGCAGTGAAGTGAGGGCCTCTGGAAACACCATATATTTT; CDR3aa: CASSEVRASGNTIYF
j_gene: TRBJ2-7; abundance: .; v_gene: TRBV28; d_gene: .; CDR3nt: TGTGCCAGCAGTTTGGGACTTGAGCTCTACGAGCAGTACTTC; CDR3aa: CASSLGLELYEQYF
j_gene: TRBJ1-1; abundance: few; v_gene: TRBV10-1; d_gene: .; CDR3nt: TGCGCCAGTTCGACAGGCCAGAACACTGAAGCTTTCTTT; CDR3aa: CASSTGQNTEAFF
j_gene: TRBJ2-7; abundance: .; v_gene: TRBV6-6; d_gene: .; CDR3nt: TGTGCCAGCAGTTACTCCGTGAGCTCCTACGAGCAGTACTTC; CDR3aa: CASSYSVSSYEQYF
j_gene: TRBJ2-5; abundance: .; v_gene: TRBV11-2; d_gene: .; CDR3nt: TGTGCCAGCAGCTTAAACAGACAAGAGACCCAGTACTTC; CDR3aa: CASSLNRQETQYF
j_gene: TRBJ1-1; abundance: .; v_gene: TRBV9; d_gene: .; CDR3nt: TGTGCCAGCAGCGCCATGTCAGGGGACAACACTGAAGCTTTCTTT; CDR3aa: CASSAMSGDNTEAFF
j_gene: TRBJ2-3; abundance: .; v_gene: TRBV7-6; d_gene: .; CDR3nt: TGTGCCAGCAGCGCACAGGGCCGAGATACGCAGTATTTT; CDR3aa: CASSAQGRDTQYF
j_gene: TRBJ2-1; abundance: .; v_gene: TRBV10-3; d_gene: .; CDR3nt: TGTGCCATCAGTGAGTCAGGGGCTAGAGGTACGGATGAGCAGTTCTTC; CDR3aa: CAISESGARGTDEQFF
j_gene: TRBJ2-3; abundance: .; v_gene: TRBV14; d_gene: TRBD2; CDR3nt: TGTGCCAGCAGCCCCCGGACTAGCGGGGGAAACACAGATACGCAGTATTTT; CDR3aa: CASSPRTSGGNTDTQYF
j_gene: TRBJ1-5; abundance: .; v_gene: TRBV5-6; d_gene: .; CDR3nt: TGTGCCAGCAGCTGGGGACCCGATAGCACTCAGCCCCAGCATTTT; CDR3aa: CASSWGPDSTQPQHF
j_gene: TRBJ1-5; abundance: .; v_gene: TRBV19; d_gene: TRBD1; CDR3nt: TGTGCCAGTAGTGACGGGACAGGCGAGGGTCAGCCCCAGCATTTT; CDR3aa: CASSDGTGEGQPQHF
j_gene: TRBJ1-4; abundance: once; v_gene: TRBV11-2; d_gene: .; CDR3nt: TGTGCCAGCAGCTTAGATCGAATCGGGGCCCAGGGTAATGAAAAACTGTTTTTT; CDR3aa: CASSLDRIGAQGNEKLFF
j_gene: TRBJ2-3; abundance: few; v_gene: TRBV6-6; d_gene: .; CDR3nt: TGTGCCAGCAGTTACATTGGGCGGGATACGCAGTATTTT; CDR3aa: CASSYIGRDTQYF